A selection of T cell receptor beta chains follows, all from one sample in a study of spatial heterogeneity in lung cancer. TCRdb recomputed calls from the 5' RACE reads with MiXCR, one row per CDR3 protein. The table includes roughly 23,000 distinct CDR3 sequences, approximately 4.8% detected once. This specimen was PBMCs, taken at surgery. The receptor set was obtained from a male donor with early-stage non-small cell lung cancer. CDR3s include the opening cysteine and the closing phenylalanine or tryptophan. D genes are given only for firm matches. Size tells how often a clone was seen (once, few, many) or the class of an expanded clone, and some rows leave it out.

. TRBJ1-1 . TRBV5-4 CASSLDRARVTEAFF TGTGCCAGCAGCTTGGATCGGGCGCGTGTCACTGAAGCTTTCTTT
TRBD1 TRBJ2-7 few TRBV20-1 CSARALGQERFEQYF TGCAGTGCTAGGGCCCTGGGACAGGAAAGGTTCGAGCAGTACTTC
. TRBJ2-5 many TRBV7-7 CASSLTREETQYF TGTGCTAGCAGCTTGACCCGGGAGGAGACCCAGTACTTC
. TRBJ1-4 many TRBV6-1 CASSEGLWASEKLFF TGTGCCAGCAGTGAAGGCCTTTGGGCAAGTGAAAAACTGTTTTTT
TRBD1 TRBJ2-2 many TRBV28 CASSSQGPGELFF TGTGCCAGCAGTTCACAGGGGCCCGGGGAGCTGTTTTTT
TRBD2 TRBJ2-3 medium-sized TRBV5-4 CASSPGGGRTADTQYF TGTGCCAGCAGCCCAGGCGGCGGGAGAACGGCAGATACGCAGTATTTT
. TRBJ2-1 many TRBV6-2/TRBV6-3 CASRTLGGGDEQFF TGTGCCAGCAGAACCCTGGGAGGGGGGGATGAGCAGTTCTTC
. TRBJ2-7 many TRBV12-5 CASGLVQGSTIRHF TGTGCTAGTGGTTTGGTACAAGGGTCGACCATTAGGCACTTC
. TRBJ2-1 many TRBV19 CASSIEEGREQFF TGTGCCAGTAGTATAGAGGAAGGACGTGAGCAGTTCTTC
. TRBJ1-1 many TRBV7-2 CASSSVGGTDTEAFF TGTGCCAGCAGCTCGGTGGGGGGAACGGACACTGAAGCTTTCTTT
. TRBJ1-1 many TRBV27 CASSFSFRNTEAFF TGTGCCAGCAGTTTCTCATTCCGGAACACTGAAGCTTTCTTT
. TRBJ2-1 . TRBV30 CARGGQGSYNEQFF TGTGCTAGGGGGGGGCAGGGTTCCTACAATGAGCAGTTCTTC
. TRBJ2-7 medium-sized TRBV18 CASSPALAGGGEQYF TGTGCCAGCTCACCTGCCCTGGCAGGGGGGGGCGAGCAGTACTTC
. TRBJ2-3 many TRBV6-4 CASSSLPTGVDTQYF TGTGCCAGCAGTAGTTTGCCCACCGGGGTAGATACGCAGTATTTT
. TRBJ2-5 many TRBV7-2 CASSLARAQETQYF TGTGCCAGCAGCTTAGCTCGGGCCCAAGAGACCCAGTACTTC
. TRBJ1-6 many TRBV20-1 CSARDGGESRNSPLHF TGCAGTGCTAGAGATGGAGGGGAAAGTCGTAATTCACCCCTCCACTTT
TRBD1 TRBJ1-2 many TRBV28 CASTPRWVGGRRDRVCTF TGTGCCAGCACCCCCCGGTGGGTAGGGGGCAGGCGAGATAGGGTTTGCACCTTC
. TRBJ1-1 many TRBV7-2 CASSLGEGWNTEAFF TGTGCCAGCAGCTTAGGAGAGGGGTGGAACACTGAAGCTTTCTTT
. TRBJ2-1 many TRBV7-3 CASSLVVASYNEQFF TGTGCCAGCAGCTTAGTGGTAGCCTCCTACAATGAGCAGTTCTTC
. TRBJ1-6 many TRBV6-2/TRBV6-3 CASSALEGNSPLHF TGTGCCAGCAGCGCCCTTGAGGGAAATTCACCCCTCCACTTT
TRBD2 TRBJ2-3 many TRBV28 CASRHLAGETDTQYF TGTGCCAGCAGACATCTAGCGGGTGAAACAGATACGCAGTATTTT
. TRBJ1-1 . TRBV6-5 CASSSRFEAFF TGTGCCAGCAGCTCCCGGTTTGAAGCTTTCTTT
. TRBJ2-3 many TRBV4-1 CASSQRGRGGEKSDTQYF TGCGCCAGCAGCCAACGAGGGAGGGGGGGTGAGAAGTCAGATACGCAGTATTTT
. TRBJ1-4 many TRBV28 CASSKTDQGVFF TGTGCCAGCAGTAAGACAGACCAAGGAGTGTTTTTT
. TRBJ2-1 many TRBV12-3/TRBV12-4 CASRAGGTDYNEQFF TGTGCCAGCAGAGCTGGGGGGACTGACTACAATGAGCAGTTCTTC
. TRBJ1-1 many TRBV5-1 CASQDSLNTEAFF TGCGCCAGCCAGGACAGCCTGAACACTGAAGCTTTCTTT
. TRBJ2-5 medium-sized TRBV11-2 CASSLRKSGTQETQYF TGTGCCAGCAGCTTACGGAAATCAGGGACCCAAGAGACCCAGTACTTC
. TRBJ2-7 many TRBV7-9 CASSAEGERLREQYF TGTGCCAGCAGCGCCGAGGGAGAGCGCCTACGAGAGCAGTACTTC
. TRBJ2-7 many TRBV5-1 CASSTNPRDTSREQYF TGCGCCAGCAGCACCAACCCCCGGGACACCTCCCGGGAGCAGTACTTC
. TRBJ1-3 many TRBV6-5 CASSSEQGLSGNTIYF TGTGCCAGCAGTTCCGAACAAGGCCTCTCTGGAAACACCATATATTTT
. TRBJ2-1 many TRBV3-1 CASSLARAPRNEQFF TGTGCCAGCAGCCTCGCCAGGGCACCTAGGAATGAGCAGTTCTTC
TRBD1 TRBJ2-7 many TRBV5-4 CASRGGQGLSYEQYF TGTGCCAGCAGGGGAGGACAGGGGCTCTCCTACGAGCAGTACTTC
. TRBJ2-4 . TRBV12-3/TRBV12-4 CASSSPAPLGNIQYF TGTGCCAGCAGTTCCCCGGCCCCGCTTGGAAACATTCAGTACTTC
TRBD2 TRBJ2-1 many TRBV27 CASHGAGAGYNEQFF TGTGCCAGCCACGGGGCGGGAGCGGGATACAATGAGCAGTTCTTC
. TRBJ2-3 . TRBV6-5 CASSYSGGPSQYF TGTGCCAGCAGTTACTCCGGGGGGCCGTCGCAGTATTTT
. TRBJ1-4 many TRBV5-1 CASRRQLATNEKLFF TGCGCCAGCAGACGGCAGCTTGCAACTAATGAAAAACTGTTTTTT
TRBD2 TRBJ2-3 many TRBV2 CASSGLAGGPTSTDTQYF TGTGCCAGCAGTGGGCTAGCGGGGGGGCCAACTAGCACAGATACGCAGTATTTT
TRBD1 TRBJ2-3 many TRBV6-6 CASSDHRGPEMYF TGTGCCAGCAGTGACCACAGGGGGCCTGAGATGTATTTT
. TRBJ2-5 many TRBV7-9 CASSLGFGQSQETQYF TGTGCCAGCAGCTTAGGCTTTGGGCAGAGTCAAGAGACCCAGTACTTC
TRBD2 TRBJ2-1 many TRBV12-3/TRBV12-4 CASSTPVRGAQSSYNEQFF TGTGCCAGCAGCACCCCAGTGCGGGGGGCCCAGAGCTCCTACAATGAGCAGTTCTTC
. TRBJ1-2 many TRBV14 CASSQDLGVGGYTF TGTGCCAGCAGCCAAGATCTTGGGGTAGGGGGCTACACCTTC
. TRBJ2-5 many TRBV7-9 CASSLGTEQETQYF TGTGCCAGCAGCTTAGGGACAGAACAAGAGACCCAGTACTTC
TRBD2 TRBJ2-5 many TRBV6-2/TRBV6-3 CASSSLLTSGGQETQYF TGTGCCAGCAGTTCCCTCCTCACTAGCGGGGGGCAAGAGACCCAGTACTTC
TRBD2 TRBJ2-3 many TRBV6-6 CASTPGSGVLDTQYF TGTGCCAGCACCCCCGGTAGCGGGGTCCTTGATACGCAGTATTTT
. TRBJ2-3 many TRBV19 CASSPTSDTDTQYF TGTGCCAGTAGCCCCACGTCAGACACAGATACGCAGTATTTT
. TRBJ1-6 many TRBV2 CASTLDRRNSPLHF TGTGCCAGCACCCTGGACAGACGGAATTCACCCCTCCACTTT
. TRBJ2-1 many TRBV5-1 CASSFPDSLNEQFF TGCGCCAGCAGCTTCCCGGACAGTCTCAATGAGCAGTTCTTC
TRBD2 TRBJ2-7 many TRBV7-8 CASSPLSGRPYEQYF TGTGCCAGCAGCCCACTGAGCGGGAGGCCCTACGAGCAGTACTTC
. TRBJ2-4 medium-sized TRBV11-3 CASSPLRDIQYF TGTGCCAGCAGCCCCCTGCGGGACATTCAGTACTTC